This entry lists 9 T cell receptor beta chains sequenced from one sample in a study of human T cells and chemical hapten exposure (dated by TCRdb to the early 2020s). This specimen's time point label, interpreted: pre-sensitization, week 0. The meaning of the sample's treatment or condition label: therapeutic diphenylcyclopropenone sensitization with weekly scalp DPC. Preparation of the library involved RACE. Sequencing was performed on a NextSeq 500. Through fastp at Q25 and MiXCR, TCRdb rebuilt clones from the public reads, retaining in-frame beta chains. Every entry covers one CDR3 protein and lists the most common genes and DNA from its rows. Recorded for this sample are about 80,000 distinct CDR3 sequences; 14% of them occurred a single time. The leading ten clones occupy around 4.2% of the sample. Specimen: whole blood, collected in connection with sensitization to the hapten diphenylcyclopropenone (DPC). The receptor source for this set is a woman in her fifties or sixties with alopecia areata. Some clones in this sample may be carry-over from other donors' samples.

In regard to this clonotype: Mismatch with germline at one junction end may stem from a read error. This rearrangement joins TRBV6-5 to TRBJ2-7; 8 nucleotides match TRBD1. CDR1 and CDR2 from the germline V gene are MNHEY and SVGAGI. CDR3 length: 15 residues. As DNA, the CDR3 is TGTGTCAGCAGGCCGAGACAGGGGCCCTTATACGAGCAGTACTTC. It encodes CVSRPRQGPLYEQYF.

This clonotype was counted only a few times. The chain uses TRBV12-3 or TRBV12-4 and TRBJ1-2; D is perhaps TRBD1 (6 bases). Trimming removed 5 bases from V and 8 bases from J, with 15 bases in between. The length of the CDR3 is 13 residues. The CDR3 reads CASSPDRPWGYTF. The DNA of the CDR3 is TGTGCCAGCAGTCCGGACAGACCCTGGGGCTACACCTTC.

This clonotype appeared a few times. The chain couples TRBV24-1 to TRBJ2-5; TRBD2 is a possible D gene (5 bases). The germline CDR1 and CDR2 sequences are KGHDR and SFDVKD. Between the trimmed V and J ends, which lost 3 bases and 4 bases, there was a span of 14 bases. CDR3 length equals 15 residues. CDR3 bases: TGTGCCACCAGTGATCCGCGGGCCTCGGGAGAGACCCAGTACTTC. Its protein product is CATSDPRASGETQYF.

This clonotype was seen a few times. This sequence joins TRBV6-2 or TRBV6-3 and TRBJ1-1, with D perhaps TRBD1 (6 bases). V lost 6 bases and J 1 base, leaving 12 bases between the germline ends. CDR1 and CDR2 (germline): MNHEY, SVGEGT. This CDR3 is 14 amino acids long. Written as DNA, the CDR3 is TGTGCCAGCAGACACGGACAGAGGAACACTGAAGCTTTCTTT. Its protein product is CASRHGQRNTEAFF.

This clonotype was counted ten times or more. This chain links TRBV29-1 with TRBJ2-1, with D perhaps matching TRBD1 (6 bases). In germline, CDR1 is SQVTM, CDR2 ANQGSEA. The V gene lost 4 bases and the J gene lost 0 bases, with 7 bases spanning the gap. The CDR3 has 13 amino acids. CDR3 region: CSVVRGSYNEQFF. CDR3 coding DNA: TGCAGCGTTGTCAGGGGCTCCTACAATGAGCAGTTCTTC.

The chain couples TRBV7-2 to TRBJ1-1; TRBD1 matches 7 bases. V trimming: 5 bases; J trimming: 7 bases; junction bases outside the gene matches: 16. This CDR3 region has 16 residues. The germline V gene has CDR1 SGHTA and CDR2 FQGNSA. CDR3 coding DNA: TGTGCCAGCAGCACAGGGGCCGGCAGGGCCAACTATGAAGCTTTCTTT. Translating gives CASSTGAGRANYEAFF.

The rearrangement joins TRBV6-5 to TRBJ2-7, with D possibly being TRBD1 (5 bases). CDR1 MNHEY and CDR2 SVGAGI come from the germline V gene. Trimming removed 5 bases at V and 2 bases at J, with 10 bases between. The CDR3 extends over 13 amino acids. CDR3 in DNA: TGTGCCAGCAGTCCGACAGAGGCCTACGAGCAGTACTTC. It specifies CASSPTEAYEQYF.

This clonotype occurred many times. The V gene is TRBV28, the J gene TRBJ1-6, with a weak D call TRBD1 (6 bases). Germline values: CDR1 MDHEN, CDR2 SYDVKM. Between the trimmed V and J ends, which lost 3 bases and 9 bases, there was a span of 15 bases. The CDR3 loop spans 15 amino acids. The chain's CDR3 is CASSFGGLWSSPLHF. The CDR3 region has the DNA TGTGCCAGCAGTTTTGGGGGGCTGTGGAGTTCACCCCTCCACTTT.

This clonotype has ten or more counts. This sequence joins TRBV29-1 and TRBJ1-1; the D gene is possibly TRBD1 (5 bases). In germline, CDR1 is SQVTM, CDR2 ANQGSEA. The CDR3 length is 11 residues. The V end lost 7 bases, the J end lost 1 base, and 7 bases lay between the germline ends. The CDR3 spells CSADRNTEAFF. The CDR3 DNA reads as TGCAGCGCCGACAGGAACACTGAAGCTTTCTTT. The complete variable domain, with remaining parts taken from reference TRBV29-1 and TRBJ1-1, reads SAVISQKPSRDICQRGTSLTIQCQVDSQVTMMFWYRQQPGQSLTLIATANQGSEATYESGFVIDKFPISRPNLTFSTLTVSNMSPEDSSIYLCSADRNTEAFFGQGTRLTVV.